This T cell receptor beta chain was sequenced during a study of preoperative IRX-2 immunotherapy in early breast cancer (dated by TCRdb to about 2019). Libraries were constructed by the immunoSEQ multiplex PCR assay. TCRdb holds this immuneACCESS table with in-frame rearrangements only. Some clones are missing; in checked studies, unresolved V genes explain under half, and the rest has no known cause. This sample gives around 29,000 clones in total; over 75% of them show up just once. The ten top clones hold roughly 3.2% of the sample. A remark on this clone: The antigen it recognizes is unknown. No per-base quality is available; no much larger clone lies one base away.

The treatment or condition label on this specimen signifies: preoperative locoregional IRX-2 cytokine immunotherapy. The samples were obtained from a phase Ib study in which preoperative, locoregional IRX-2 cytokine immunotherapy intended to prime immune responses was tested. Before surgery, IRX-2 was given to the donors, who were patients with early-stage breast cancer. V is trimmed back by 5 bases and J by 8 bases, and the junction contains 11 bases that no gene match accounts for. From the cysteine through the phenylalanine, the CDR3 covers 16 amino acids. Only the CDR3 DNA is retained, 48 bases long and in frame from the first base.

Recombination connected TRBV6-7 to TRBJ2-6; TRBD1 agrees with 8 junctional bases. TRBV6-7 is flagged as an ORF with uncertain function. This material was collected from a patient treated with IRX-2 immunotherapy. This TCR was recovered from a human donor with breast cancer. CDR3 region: CASSPRTGSGTNVLTF. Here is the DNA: TGTGCCAGCAGTCCCCGGACAGGGTCCGGGACCAACGTCCTGACTTTC.